Shown below are 13 T cell receptor beta chains from a single sample sequenced in a study of blood T cell repertoires in COVID-19. Some clones are missing from TCRdb's copy, which holds only in-frame ones; the method was immunoSEQ multiplex PCR. The table has around 65,000 clones, 70% to 90% seen once. The sample was peripheral blood. All receptors derive from a man between 65 and 79 years old with acute or convalescent COVID-19.

This chain connects TRBV5-1 to TRBJ1-2; D is unresolved. V was shortened by 0 bases and J by 3 bases, with 15 bases between the two germline ends. This CDR3 has 16 residues. Germline-derived CDR1 and CDR2 are SGHRS and YFSETQ. This chain's CDR3 is CASSLEVPTDYYGYTF. CDR3 bases: TGCGCCAGCAGCTTGGAAGTCCCGACGGACTACTATGGCTACACCTTC. Using reference TRBV5-1 and TRBJ1-2 for the parts outside the CDR3, the full variable domain is KAGVTQTPRYLIKTRGQQVTLSCSPISGHRSVSWYQQTPGQGLQFLFEYFSETQRNKGNFPGRFSGRQFSNSRSEMNVSTLELGDSALYLCASSLEVPTDYYGYTFGSGTRLTVV.

The V and J genes are TRBV4-1 and TRBJ2-1; TRBD2 agrees at 7 bases. With V trimmed by 0 bases and J by 0 bases, 2 bases remained unmatched. The germline CDR1 and CDR2 sequences are MGHRA and YSYEKL. This CDR3 has 16 amino acids. As DNA, the CDR3 is TGCGCCAGCAGCCAAGAGCGGGGGTCCTCCTACAATGAGCAGTTCTTC. Translating it yields CASSQERGSSYNEQFF.

J is TRBJ1-1 and V is TRBV2; perhaps TRBD1 as D (5 bases). The length of the CDR3 is 15 residues. Trimming removed 6 bases at V and 1 base at J, with 15 bases between. Per the germline V gene, CDR1 is SNHLY and CDR2 is FYNNEI. CDR3 residues: CASSSLGARNTEAFF. The CDR3 nucleotides read TGTGCCAGCAGCTCCCTAGGGGCGCGGAACACTGAAGCTTTCTTT.

The sample holds a few counts of this clone. The chain combines TRBV7-2 with TRBJ2-3; 7 nucleotides match TRBD2. Germline V gene data show CDR1 as SGHTA and CDR2 as FQGNSA. V gave up 4 bases and J gave up 0 bases; unmatched junction bases: 10. This CDR3 has 17 residues. The CDR3 nucleotides read TGTGCCAGCAGCTCCTGGGACTACGCCTATAGCACAGATACGCAGTATTTT. Protein product: CASSSWDYAYSTDTQYF.

This CDR3 is CASSDSGTVAKNIQYF. DNA of the CDR3: TGTGCCAGCAGTGATTCCGGGACAGTAGCCAAAAACATTCAGTACTTC. V gene TRBV2 combines with J gene TRBJ2-4; TRBD1 aligns across 7 bases. The trim removed 3 bases at V and 0 bases at J, leaving 5 bases unmatched. Germline V gene data show CDR1 as SNHLY and CDR2 as FYNNEI. There are 16 residues in the CDR3.

The chain joins TRBV12-3 or TRBV12-4 to TRBJ2-1; TRBD2 matches 7 bases. V shed 4 bases and J 9 bases; nucleotides not matched to a gene: 6. The CDR3 loop spans 13 amino acids. The CDR3 reads CASSSHGGGEQFF. The CDR3 DNA reads TGTGCCAGCAGTTCCCATGGGGGGGGTGAGCAGTTCTTC.

This sequence joins TRBV10-1 and TRBJ2-7, with 11 positions matching TRBD2. Per germline, CDR1 WNHNN and CDR2 SYGVQD (reference sequence). This CDR3 region has 18 residues. V trimming: 1 base; J trimming: 5 bases; junction bases outside the gene matches: 13. The CDR3 region has the DNA TGCGCCAGCAGTGAGTTTCCCGGATTAGCGGGGGGGCATGACGAGCAGTACTTC. Residues: CASSEFPGLAGGHDEQYF.

J is TRBJ1-3 and V is TRBV9, with D perhaps TRBD1 (5 bases). CDR1 and CDR2 (germline): SGDLS, YYNGEE. Trimming stripped 2 bases from V and 13 bases from J, with 19 bases between. The CDR3 extends over 14 amino acids. The CDR3 loop reads CASSVIEAGARIYF. The CDR3 nucleotides are TGTGCCAGCAGCGTCATAGAGGCTGGGGCAAGGATATATTTT.

The CDR3 loop reads CASRDRDRGVQPQHF. DNA of the CDR3: TGTGCCAGCAGAGACCGGGACAGGGGAGTTCAGCCCCAGCATTTT. The chain recombines TRBV28 with TRBJ1-5; 10 bases match TRBD1. The CDR3 is 15 residues long. Looked up from germline, CDR1 is MDHEN and CDR2 is SYDVKM. V gave up 6 bases and J gave up 6 bases; unmatched junction bases: 8. The complete variable domain, with remaining parts taken from reference TRBV28 and TRBJ1-5, reads DVKVTQSSRYLVKRTGEKVFLECVQDMDHENMFWYRQDPGLGLRLIYFSYDVKMKEKGDIPEGYSVSREKKERFSLILESASTNQTSMYLCASRDRDRGVQPQHFGDGTRLSIL.

The chain links TRBV2 to TRBJ1-2, with 7 bases lining up with TRBD1. The CDR3 consists of 15 residues. Trimming cost V 0 bases and J 3 bases; bases outside gene matches: 4. Germline CDR1 SNHLY, CDR2 FYNNEI. Written as DNA, the CDR3 is TGTGCCAGCAGTGAAGCCCCAGGGGGTTACTATGGCTACACCTTC. Its translation: CASSEAPGGYYGYTF.

The chain employs TRBV21-1 and TRBJ2-7; the table's D call of TRBD2 was not tested on the DNA. TRBV21-1 is termed a pseudogene. The CDR3 runs 18 residues. CDR3 sequence reads: CASSRGGLGPKKAYEQYF. CDR3 bases: TGTGCCAGCAGCAGGGGGGGGCTGGGCCCCAAAAAAGCCTACGAGCAGTACTTC.

The chain uses TRBV5-1 and TRBJ2-1; 12 bases are a match to TRBD2. Trimming took 2 bases from V and 7 from J; bases not matched to a gene: 7. The germline V gene encodes CDR1 SGHRS and CDR2 YFSETQ. This CDR3 has 16 residues. CDR3 sequence: CASSLPSSGGANEQFF. The CDR3 DNA sequence: TGCGCCAGCAGCTTACCCTCTAGCGGGGGGGCGAATGAGCAGTTCTTC.

This rearrangement joins TRBV19 to TRBJ2-7, with a tentative D call TRBD1 (5 bases). The CDR3 spans 17 residues. CDR1 is LNHDA and CDR2 is SQIVND in the germline V gene (reference sequence). The V gene lost 3 bases and the J gene lost 2 bases, with 20 bases spanning the gap. The chain's CDR3 is CASSIPLRVQGTYEQYF. The CDR3 DNA reads TGTGCCAGTAGTATTCCCCTCAGGGTCCAGGGTACCTACGAGCAGTACTTC.